Each of the 9 T cell receptor beta chains below was sequenced from the same sample in a study of regulatory T cells in long-lasting Graves disease. Investigators prepared the TCR beta libraries by applying iRepertoire HTBI primers and Arm-PCR of CDR3 regions. MiXCR, applied by TCRdb to the multiplex PCR reads, yields one record per CDR3 protein. Of around 400,000 distinct CDR3 sequences in the sample, around 20% were seen once. Sample time point: persistent/refractory GD, antithyroid drugs over 5 years with positive TRAb. From RNA extracted from PBMCs, the TCR library was made. Sequenced material: peripheral blood mononuclear cells (PBMCs), taken when the disease was refractory, from a patient treated with antithyroid drugs. The source of these receptors is a female donor with Graves disease.

The chain recombines TRBV20-1 with TRBJ1-2; D is uncertain. The CDR3 spans 12 residues. Per germline, CDR1 DFQATT and CDR2 SNEGSKA (reference sequence). V was pared by 5 bases and J by 3 bases, with 10 bases between. The CDR3 DNA reads TGCAGTGCTCCCCCGACGGACTATGGCTACACCTTC. Encoded protein: CSAPPTDYGYTF.

Ten or more counts support this clonotype. This chain uses TRBV2 with TRBJ2-7; TRBD2 matches at 14 bases. The junction had 6 bases not matched to a gene; V was cut back by 7 bases and J by 1 base. From germline, CDR1 is SNHLY and CDR2 FYNNEI. The CDR3 has 16 residues. The chain's CDR3 is CASISRLAGGSYEQYF. CDR3 nucleotide sequence: TGTGCCAGCATCTCGAGACTAGCGGGAGGGTCCTACGAGCAGTACTTC.

The J gene is TRBJ2-1, the V gene TRBV6-1; 9 bases fit TRBD1. J was trimmed by 7 bases and V by 3 bases; bases with no gene match: 10. The CDR3 is 16 residues long. Germline lookup yields CDR1 MNHNS and CDR2 SASEGT. In nucleotides, the CDR3 is TGTGCCAGCAGTGAGTTAATAGGACAGGGGAGAAATGAGCAGTTCTTC. Amino acids: CASSELIGQGRNEQFF.

This clonotype has a count of ten or more. This chain connects TRBV2 to TRBJ1-1, with D unresolved. The CDR3 loop spans 13 amino acids. The V end lost 4 bases, the J end lost 4 bases, and 10 bases lay between the germline ends. CDR1 and CDR2 from the germline V gene are SNHLY and FYNNEI. The CDR3 region is CASSVGFGTEAFF. In DNA, the CDR3 is TGTGCCAGCAGTGTGGGTTTTGGCACTGAAGCTTTCTTT.

DNA of the CDR3: TGCAGTGCTGGCGGGACTAGCCCCTACGAGCAGTACTTC. Protein: CSAGGTSPYEQYF. The V gene is TRBV20-1, the J gene TRBJ2-7, with 9 bases that match TRBD2. This CDR3 has 13 residues. Losses at the gene ends were 5 bases for V and 2 bases for J; bases not matched to a gene: 4. Germline-derived CDR1 and CDR2 are DFQATT and SNEGSKA (reference sequence).

J is TRBJ1-6 and V is TRBV6-6; possibly TRBD1 for D (5 bases). Germline V lookup: CDR1 MNHNY, CDR2 SVGAGI (reference sequence). Trimming removed 0 bases from V and 8 bases from J, with 17 bases in between. CDR3 length: 17 residues. CDR3 sequence (DNA): TGTGCCAGCAGTTACTCGATAATAGTTGGGGCTGATTCACCCCTCCACTTT. Its protein is CASSYSIIVGADSPLHF.

This chain connects TRBV7-2 to TRBJ1-1; tentatively, D is TRBD1 (6 bases). The V gene lost 3 bases and the J gene lost 6 bases, with 17 bases spanning the gap. The CDR3 totals 15 residues. Germline CDR1 reads SGHTA; CDR2 reads FQGNSA. The CDR3 loop reads CASSLVHGTNSEAFF. DNA for the CDR3: TGTGCCAGCAGCTTGGTTCACGGGACAAACTCTGAAGCTTTCTTT.

To note about this clonotype: A read error may account for a junction end that differs from germline. The chain employs TRBV28 and TRBJ1-2, with unresolved D. Germline V lookup: CDR1 MDHEN, CDR2 SYDVKM. The CDR3 runs 15 residues. DNA for the CDR3: TGTGCCTGCAGCCAACTCCGACTACAAAGATATGGCTACACCTTC. Amino acids: CACSQLRLQRYGYTF.

The chain has TRBV6-1 and TRBJ1-1; D perhaps matches TRBD1 (5 bases). The V end was cut by 5 bases, the J end by 3 bases, with 25 bases between. The CDR3 extends over 18 amino acids. Germline values: CDR1 MNHNS, CDR2 SASEGT. Written as DNA, the CDR3 is TGTGCCAGCAGTTATACGTCAGGTGGGGGAAGGTCAGACACTGAAGCTTTCTTT. The encoded protein is CASSYTSGGGRSDTEAFF.